Listed here are 11 T cell receptor beta chains from one sample, sequenced in a study of cytomegalovirus exposure and HLA in healthy donors. Repertoires were generated with immunoSEQ multiplex PCR, while TCRdb's copy carries only in-frame clones and drops some. The sample has 110,000 or so clones, 70% to 85% seen once. Sequencing was performed on PBMCs. These receptors originate from a woman younger than 35 in good health and CMV-seronegative.

The rearrangement uses TRBV28 and TRBJ2-7; 7 bases match TRBD1. CDR1 MDHEN and CDR2 SYDVKM come from the germline V gene. V dropped 3 bases and J dropped 1; count of bases not matched to a gene: 9. This CDR3 has 16 amino acids. CDR3 sequence reads: CASSFEFRDRSYEQYF. CDR3 in DNA: TGTGCCAGCAGTTTTGAGTTCCGGGACAGATCCTACGAGCAGTACTTC. The full variable domain, rest sourced from reference TRBV28 and TRBJ2-7, is DVKVTQSSRYLVKRTGEKVFLECVQDMDHENMFWYRQDPGLGLRLIYFSYDVKMKEKGDIPEGYSVSREKKERFSLILESASTNQTSMYLCASSFEFRDRSYEQYFGPGTRLTVT.

The rearrangement links TRBV9 to TRBJ2-7; D may be TRBD1 (5 bases). From germline, CDR1 is SGDLS and CDR2 YYNGEE. V was shortened by 0 bases and J by 2 bases, with 9 bases between the two germline ends. CDR3 length: 14 amino acids. CDR3 amino acids: CASSVDQGTYEQYF. In DNA form, the CDR3 reads TGTGCCAGCAGCGTAGATCAGGGTACCTACGAGCAGTACTTC.

This chain connects TRBV27 to TRBJ2-3, with D tentatively TRBD1 (6 bases). The CDR3 spans 14 residues. Germline CDR1 MNHEY, CDR2 SMNVEV (reference sequence). V gave up 6 bases and J gave up 6 bases, with 16 bases separating them. CDR3 nucleotide sequence: TGTGCCAGCAGCGACAGGTCCAGTGGTGATACGCAGTATTTT. Protein sequence: CASSDRSSGDTQYF.

The rearrangement links TRBV7-9 to TRBJ1-6; no reliable D call. Germline CDR1 SEHNR, CDR2 FQNEAQ (reference sequence). CDR3 length equals 13 residues. Trimming took off 5 bases at V and 9 bases at J, with 11 bases between the two ends. CDR3 amino acids: CASSRNEGSPLHF. In DNA, the CDR3 is TGTGCCAGCAGCCGCAACGAGGGTTCACCCCTCCACTTT.

This clone occurred once. This chain connects TRBV6-4 to TRBJ1-6, with 7 bases lining up with TRBD1. Trimming at V came to 6 bases and at J to 9 bases, leaving 14 bases not matched to a gene. The CDR3 is 16 residues long. CDR1 is MRHNA and CDR2 is SNTAGT in the germline V gene. The CDR3 sequence is CASSRTFDREVSPLHF. The CDR3, as DNA: TGTGCCAGCAGCCGGACCTTCGACAGGGAGGTTTCACCCCTCCACTTT.

The genes are TRBV6-5 and TRBJ1-1; possibly TRBD1 for D (6 bases). V gave up 2 bases and J gave up 6 bases, with 13 bases separating them. This CDR3 contains 14 residues. From germline, CDR1 is MNHEY and CDR2 SVGAGI. The CDR3 nucleotides read TGTGCCAGCAGTTACCAGGGGCGCACCGCTGAAGCTTTCTTT. Protein product: CASSYQGRTAEAFF.

The V call is TRBV27, the J call TRBJ2-3; 7 positions match TRBD2. CDR3 size: 15 residues. Germline V lookup: CDR1 MNHEY, CDR2 SMNVEV (reference sequence). J was trimmed by 1 base and V by 6 bases; bases with no gene match: 7. The CDR3 nucleotides are TGTGCCAGCAGCGACCGGGACTACGGCACAGATACGCAGTATTTT. This encodes CASSDRDYGTDTQYF.

The chain uses TRBV5-4 and TRBJ1-1; the D is unclear. The germline V gene encodes CDR1 SGHNT and CDR2 YYREEE (reference sequence). The CDR3 loop spans 15 amino acids. Between the trimmed V and J ends, which lost 0 bases and 3 bases, there was a span of 12 bases. The CDR3 loop is CASSLGGSYDTEAFF. The CDR3, as DNA: TGTGCCAGCAGCTTGGGCGGCAGTTATGACACTGAAGCTTTCTTT.

The chain recombines TRBV11-2 with TRBJ2-5, with D perhaps matching TRBD2 (6 bases). Germline assignment: CDR1 SGHAT and CDR2 FQNNGV. V lost 5 bases, J lost 9 bases, and 19 bases lay in between. CDR3 length: 14 amino acids. The CDR3 DNA sequence: TGTGCCAGCAGCCCCCCTCATGCTAGCGCGGCCCAGTACTTC. Its translation: CASSPPHASAAQYF.

This chain uses TRBV14 with TRBJ1-1, with D uncertain. CDR3 length: 15 amino acids. V was trimmed by 0 bases and J by 0 bases, leaving 8 bases between them. Germline values: CDR1 SGHDN, CDR2 FVKESK. For the CDR3, the DNA is TGTGCCAGCAGCCAAGAGCGGGAAATGAACACTGAAGCTTTCTTT. As protein: CASSQEREMNTEAFF.

This chain uses TRBV2 with TRBJ2-3; no reliable D call. Germline CDR1 reads SNHLY; CDR2 reads FYNNEI. The length of the CDR3 is 12 residues. Trimming removed 9 bases from V and 0 bases from J, with 7 bases in between. The DNA for the CDR3 is TGTGCCAGTTCGACTAGCACAGATACGCAGTATTTT. Encoded protein: CASSTSTDTQYF.